One and the same sample provided the 21 T cell receptor beta chains below, sequenced in a study of Graves' ophthalmopathy and Graves' hyperthyroidism. Scientists amplified the TCR beta CDR3 regions from RNA transcripts. Scientists carried out first-round RT-PCR using HTBI primers and then a second-round multiplex PCR. A single record per CDR3 protein comes from TCRdb applying MiXCR to the multiplex PCR reads. The sample lists about 400,000 distinct CDR3 sequences; about 21% were seen once. The sequencing sample was made of peripheral blood. The receptor source for this set is a woman in her late teens or twenties with stable Graves' hyperthyroidism.

This clonotype was seen at least ten times. The rearrangement links TRBV6-2 or TRBV6-3 to TRBJ2-2; TRBD2 is a possible D gene (6 bases). The ends were cut back, 5 bases at V and 5 bases at J, with 18 bases in the middle. Germline lookup yields CDR1 MNHEY and CDR2 SVGEGT. The CDR3 runs 16 residues. This CDR3 is CASSPLRAGRTGELFF. In DNA, the CDR3 is TGTGCCAGCAGTCCCTTGAGGGCGGGAAGGACCGGGGAGCTGTTTTTT.

This sequence joins TRBV6-1 and TRBJ1-1, with D perhaps TRBD1 (6 bases). From germline, CDR1 is MNHNS and CDR2 SASEGT. The CDR3 totals 13 residues. Trimming pared 7 bases from V and 0 bases from J, leaving 9 bases between. The CDR3 region has the DNA TGTGCCAGCACCCCAGGGGTGAACACTGAAGCTTTCTTT. Protein product: CASTPGVNTEAFF.

This clonotype has a count of ten or more. V gene TRBV30 combines with J gene TRBJ1-2, with 10 nucleotides matching TRBD1. The V segment lost 4 bases and the J segment 10 bases; nucleotides outside the gene matches: 9. The germline V gene has CDR1 GTSNPN and CDR2 SVGIG (reference sequence). This CDR3 is 13 amino acids long. CDR3 coding DNA: TGTGCCTGGAACCCCCCTGGACAGGGGGACTACACCTTC. Protein sequence: CAWNPPGQGDYTF. Combining the CDR3 with reference TRBV30 and TRBJ1-2 gives the whole variable domain SQTIHQWPATLVQPVGSPLSLECTVEGTSNPNLYWYRQAAGRGLQLLFYSVGIGQISSEVPQNLSASRPQDRQFILSSKKLLLSDSGFYLCAWNPPGQGDYTFGSGTRLTVV.

This clonotype was found many times. The chain combines TRBV19 with TRBJ1-2; D gene unclear. Germline CDR1 is LNHDA and CDR2 is SQIVND (reference sequence). This CDR3 comprises 12 residues. Trimming removed 7 bases from V and 4 bases from J, with 10 bases in between. The CDR3 sequence is CASKAGAYGYTF. CDR3 in DNA: TGTGCCAGTAAAGCGGGTGCCTATGGCTACACCTTC.

The CDR3 nucleotides read TGTGCCAGCTCACTGATACAAGGGAAGAACACTGAAGCTTTCTTT. This sequence encodes CASSLIQGKNTEAFF. The gene calls are TRBV18 and TRBJ1-1; no clear D. This CDR3 is built from 15 residues. Germline CDR1 is KGHSH and CDR2 is LQKENI. Trimming left V 4 bases short and J 1 base short, with 13 bases between.

V usage is TRBV6-5 and J usage is TRBJ1-5; 7 bases line up with TRBD1. Per the germline V gene, CDR1 is MNHEY and CDR2 is SVGAGI. The ends lost 4 bases at V and 7 bases at J; junction bases unmatched: 10. The CDR3 length is 15 residues. In nucleotides, the CDR3 is TGTGCCAGCAGTTTAAGTACTACAGGGGTCCAGCCCCAGCATTTT. Protein product: CASSLSTTGVQPQHF.

This clonotype was detected many times. The chain joins TRBV20-1 to TRBJ1-2, with 9 positions matching TRBD1. This CDR3 is 15 amino acids long. Trimming cost V 6 bases and J 2 bases; bases outside gene matches: 10. The germline V gene encodes CDR1 DFQATT and CDR2 SNEGSKA (reference sequence). Here the CDR3 reads CSARGQGGLNYGYTF. CDR3 coding DNA: TGCAGTGCCCGGGGACAGGGAGGGTTGAACTATGGCTACACCTTC.

In this sample, this clonotype turned up many times. The chain is built from TRBV11-2 and TRBJ2-7; perhaps TRBD2 as D (6 bases). The CDR3 loop spans 16 amino acids. Germline CDR1 and CDR2: SGHAT and FQNNGV. With 5 bases removed from V and 3 bases from J, the gap between germline ends came to 20 bases. The CDR3 bases are TGTGCCAGCAGCCCACCCGGGACTGCCTTCCTCTACGAGCAGTACTTC. Its protein product is CASSPPGTAFLYEQYF.

This clonotype was counted at least ten times. The chain couples TRBV12-3 or TRBV12-4 to TRBJ1-5; D possibly corresponds to TRBD1 (6 bases). This CDR3 spans 16 amino acids. The V and J ends lost 4 bases and 1 base respectively, with 14 bases between them. Here the CDR3 reads CASSSPTGSSNQPQHF. The CDR3 coding sequence is TGTGCCAGCAGTTCCCCCACAGGGTCGAGCAATCAGCCCCAGCATTTT.

The sample holds a few counts of this clonotype. The chain couples TRBV3-1 to TRBJ1-2, with D maybe TRBD1 (6 bases). Germline CDR1 and CDR2: LGHDT and YNNKEL (reference sequence). Trimming took 0 bases from V and 3 from J, leaving 20 bases between them. This CDR3 comprises 18 residues. The chain's CDR3 is CASSQDPSFIRQDYGYTF. CDR3 DNA sequence: TGTGCCAGCAGCCAAGATCCCAGCTTTATTCGACAGGACTATGGCTACACCTTC.

This chain links TRBV13 with TRBJ2-5; tentatively, D is TRBD1 (5 bases). The germline V gene encodes CDR1 PRHDT and CDR2 FYEKMQ (reference sequence). This CDR3 has 14 residues. Trimming shortened V by 2 bases and J by 3 bases, and 10 bases separated the two germline ends. The CDR3 is CASSLLPTEETQYF. CDR3 in DNA: TGTGCCAGCAGCTTACTACCGACAGAAGAGACCCAGTACTTC.

A remark on this clonotype: It is likely a read error, because the conserved phenylalanine at the end of the CDR3 is missing. This chain uses TRBV28 with TRBJ1-2; a possible D gene is TRBD1 (5 bases). CDR3 length: 13 residues. Germline lookup yields CDR1 MDHEN and CDR2 SYDVKM. V lost 2 bases and J 5 bases, leaving 9 bases between the germline ends. CDR3 DNA: TGTGCCAGCAGTTTAGGGGGTGTGTATGGCTACACCTAC. It yields the protein CASSLGGVYGYTY.

At least ten counts were recorded for this clonotype. J is TRBJ2-5 and V is TRBV12-3 or TRBV12-4; a weak D match, TRBD1 (5 bases). CDR3 length equals 13 residues. Trimming removed 3 bases from V and 5 bases from J, with 10 bases in between. The CDR3 bases are TGTGCCAGCAGTTTGGGGCTTACGGAGACCCAGTACTTC. Translated, it gives CASSLGLTETQYF.

There are a few counts of this clonotype. J is TRBJ2-2 and V is TRBV7-8; D not certain. Trimming cost V 1 base and J 1 base, with 16 bases left between them. This CDR3 comprises 18 residues. Germline V CDR1 and CDR2: SGHVS, FQNEAQ. This CDR3 is CASSLERFYGRNTGELFF. As DNA, the CDR3 is TGTGCCAGCAGCTTAGAACGTTTCTATGGCAGGAACACCGGGGAGCTGTTTTTT.

The rearrangement uses TRBV28 and TRBJ1-1; 7 bases match TRBD1. The CDR3 contains 14 residues. With 5 bases clipped from V and 4 bases from J, the junction kept 7 bases outside the gene matches. Germline V CDR1 and CDR2: MDHEN, SYDVKM. The CDR3 DNA is TGTGCCAGCAGTAGACAGGGAAGGAGCACTGAAGCTTTCTTT. Encoded protein: CASSRQGRSTEAFF.

This clonotype was seen at least ten times. The chain carries TRBV11-2 and TRBJ2-7; 8 bases agree with TRBD1. The CDR3 runs to 14 residues. CDR1 SGHAT and CDR2 FQNNGV come from the germline V gene. Unmatched junction bases numbered 6, after V lost 4 bases and J lost 4 bases. Written as DNA, the CDR3 is TGTGCCAGCAGCTCCTTCAGGGGGCGGTACGAGCAGTACTTC. Protein sequence: CASSSFRGRYEQYF.

This chain links TRBV6-1 with TRBJ1-1; D is perhaps TRBD1 (6 bases). CDR3 size: 12 residues. With 8 bases removed from V and 5 bases from J, the gap between germline ends came to 12 bases. Germline CDR1 and CDR2: MNHNS and SASEGT. The CDR3 loop reads CASVGQWTEAFF. The CDR3 DNA reads TGTGCCAGCGTCGGACAGTGGACTGAAGCTTTCTTT.

This clonotype was seen at least ten times. J is TRBJ1-5 and V is TRBV2; unclear D gene. The germline V and J ends were trimmed by 5 bases and 6 bases, with 14 bases remaining between them. The CDR3 sequence is 14 residues long. Germline CDR1 and CDR2: SNHLY and FYNNEI. The CDR3 reads CASSISRSSQPQHF. The CDR3 DNA sequence: TGTGCCAGCAGTATAAGCAGATCAAGTCAGCCCCAGCATTTT.

This clonotype has only a few counts. This sequence joins TRBV12-3 or TRBV12-4 and TRBJ1-5; D is possibly TRBD1 (5 bases). This CDR3 has 11 residues. Trimming cost V 6 bases and J 9 bases, with 9 bases left between them. The chain's CDR3 is CASSQRGPQHF. The CDR3 DNA reads as TGTGCCAGCAGCCAAAGGGGGCCCCAGCATTTT.

This clonotype was picked up a small number of times. V gene TRBV19 combines with J gene TRBJ1-2; D ambiguous. V lost 7 bases and J 3 bases, leaving 9 bases between the germline ends. The CDR3 is 12 residues long. Germline values: CDR1 LNHDA, CDR2 SQIVND (reference sequence). The CDR3 loop is CASTSSDYGYTF. CDR3 in DNA: TGTGCCAGTACCTCATCCGACTATGGCTACACCTTC.

The V call is TRBV19, the J call TRBJ1-2; D is unresolved. V gave up 6 bases and J gave up 0 bases, with 14 bases separating them. The CDR3 runs 15 residues. Germline loops: CDR1 LNHDA, CDR2 SQIVND (reference sequence). The CDR3 DNA follows: TGTGCCAGTAGCGCCGGGCTGGGAGCTAACTATGGCTACACCTTC. Protein product: CASSAGLGANYGYTF.